This T cell receptor beta chain was captured in a study of graft-versus-host responses after intestinal transplantation. TCRdb keeps only in-frame clones here, not all; method: immunoSEQ multiplex PCR. This table has approximately 78,000 clones, around 87% appearing once. Germline loops: CDR1 SGDLS, CDR2 YYNGEE. The germline V and J ends were trimmed by 0 bases and 4 bases, with 12 bases remaining between them. The CDR3 is made up of 15 amino acids. A note on this clone: Its specificity is unknown.

The receptor comes from a human donor who was the organ donor for an intestinal transplant. The chain is built from TRBV9 and TRBJ2-3; D remains ambiguous. This material consisted of unstimulated CD8+ T cells sorted from spleen or lymph node cells, taken before transplant. CDR3 region: CASSVGRAMADTQYF. The CDR3 nucleotides are TGTGCCAGCAGCGTAGGAAGGGCGATGGCAGATACGCAGTATTTT.